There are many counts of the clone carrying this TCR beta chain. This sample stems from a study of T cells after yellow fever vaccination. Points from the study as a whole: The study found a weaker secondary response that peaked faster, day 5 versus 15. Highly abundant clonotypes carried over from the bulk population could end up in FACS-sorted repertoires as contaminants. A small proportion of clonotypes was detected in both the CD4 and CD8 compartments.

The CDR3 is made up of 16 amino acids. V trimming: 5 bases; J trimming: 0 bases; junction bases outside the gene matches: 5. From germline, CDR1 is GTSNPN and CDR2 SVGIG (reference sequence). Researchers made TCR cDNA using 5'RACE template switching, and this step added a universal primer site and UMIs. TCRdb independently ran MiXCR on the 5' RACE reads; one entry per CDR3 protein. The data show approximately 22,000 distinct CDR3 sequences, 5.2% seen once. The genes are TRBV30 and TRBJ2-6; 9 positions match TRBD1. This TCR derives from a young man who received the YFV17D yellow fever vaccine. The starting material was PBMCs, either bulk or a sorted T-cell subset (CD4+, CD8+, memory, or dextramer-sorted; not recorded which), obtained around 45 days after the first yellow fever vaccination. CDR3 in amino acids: CAWAGQGTSGANVLTF. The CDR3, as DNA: TGTGCCTGGGCGGGACAGGGAACCTCTGGGGCCAACGTCCTGACTTTC.